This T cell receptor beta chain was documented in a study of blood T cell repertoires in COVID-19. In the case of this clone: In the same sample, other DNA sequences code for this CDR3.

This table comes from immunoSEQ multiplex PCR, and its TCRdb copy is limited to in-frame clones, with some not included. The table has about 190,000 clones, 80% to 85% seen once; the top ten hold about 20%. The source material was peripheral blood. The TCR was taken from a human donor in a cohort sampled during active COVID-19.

CDR3 amino acids: CASSQQGNYGYTF. DNA for the CDR3: TGTGCCAGCAGCCAACAGGGAAACTATGGCTACACCTTC. This chain uses TRBV3-1 (or the pseudogene TRBV3-2) with TRBJ1-2; D is possibly TRBD1 (5 bases). The germline CDR1 and CDR2 sequences are LGHDT and YNNKEL (reference sequence). The CDR3 runs to 13 residues. V dropped 2 bases and J dropped 2 bases, with 6 bases sitting between them.